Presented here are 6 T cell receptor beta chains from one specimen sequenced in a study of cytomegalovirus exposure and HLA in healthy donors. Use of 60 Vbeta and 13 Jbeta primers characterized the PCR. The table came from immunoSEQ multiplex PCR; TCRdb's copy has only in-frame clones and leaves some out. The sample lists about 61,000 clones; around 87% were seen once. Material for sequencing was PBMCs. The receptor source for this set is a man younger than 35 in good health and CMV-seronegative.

DNA of the CDR3: TGTGCCAGCAGCTTAGGAGGTTACAGGGGATCAGGCTACACCTTC. Its translation is CASSLGGYRGSGYTF. The rearrangement links TRBV7-8 to TRBJ1-2; 7 nucleotides match TRBD1. Looked up from germline, CDR1 is SGHVS and CDR2 is FQNEAQ. The CDR3 consists of 15 residues. J gave up 8 bases and V 1 base, and 10 bases lay outside the gene matches.

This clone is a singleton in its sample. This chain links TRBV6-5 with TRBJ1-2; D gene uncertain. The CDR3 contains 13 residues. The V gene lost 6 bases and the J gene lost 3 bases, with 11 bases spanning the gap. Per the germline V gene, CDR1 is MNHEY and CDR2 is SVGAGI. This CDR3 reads CASRRGVHYGYTF. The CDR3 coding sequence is TGTGCCAGCAGACGGGGTGTGCACTATGGCTACACCTTC.

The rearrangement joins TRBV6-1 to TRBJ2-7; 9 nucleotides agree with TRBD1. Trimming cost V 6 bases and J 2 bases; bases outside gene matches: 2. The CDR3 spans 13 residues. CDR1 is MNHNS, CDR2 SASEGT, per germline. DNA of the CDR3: TGTGCCAGCAGGGACAGGGGCCCCTACGAGCAGTACTTC. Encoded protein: CASRDRGPYEQYF.

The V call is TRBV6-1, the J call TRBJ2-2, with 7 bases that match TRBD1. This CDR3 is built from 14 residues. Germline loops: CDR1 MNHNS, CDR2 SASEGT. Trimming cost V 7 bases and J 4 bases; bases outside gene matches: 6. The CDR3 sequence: CASIPGQITGELFF. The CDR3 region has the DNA TGTGCCAGCATACCGGGACAGATCACCGGGGAGCTGTTTTTT.

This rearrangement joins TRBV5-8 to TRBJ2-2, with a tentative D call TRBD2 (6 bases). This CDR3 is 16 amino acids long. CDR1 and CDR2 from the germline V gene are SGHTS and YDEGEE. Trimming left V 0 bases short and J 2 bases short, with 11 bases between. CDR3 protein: CASSLVKGTNTGELFF. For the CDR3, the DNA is TGTGCCAGCAGCTTGGTAAAGGGGACTAACACCGGGGAGCTGTTTTTT.

The CDR3 spells CASSLDGVAAPTEAFF. DNA for the CDR3: TGTGCCAGCAGCTTGGATGGTGTGGCGGCCCCCACTGAAGCTTTCTTT. The chain employs TRBV5-4 and TRBJ1-1, with unresolved D. The CDR3 totals 16 residues. V lost 0 bases and J 4 bases, leaving 16 bases between the germline ends. Germline V CDR1 and CDR2: SGHNT, YYREEE (reference sequence). The full variable domain, completed using reference TRBV5-4 and TRBJ1-1, is ETGVTQSPTHLIKTRGQQVTLRCSSQSGHNTVSWYQQALGQGPQFIFQYYREEENGRGNFPPRFSGLQFPNYSSELNVNALELDDSALYLCASSLDGVAAPTEAFFGQGTRLTVV.